Listed below are T cell receptor beta chains from one sample, sequenced in a study of post-analysis software for immune sequencing data. TCRdb analysed the PCR reads with MiXCR anew, one entry per CDR3 protein. Here the sample spans approximately 690,000 distinct CDR3 sequences, about 60% being singletons. The specimen was blood. Receptors originate from a girl aged 2 to 10 with multiple sclerosis. CDR3s include the opening cysteine and the closing phenylalanine or tryptophan. Fields, in order: V gene, clone size, CDR3 length, CDR3 protein. Clone size is shown for a subset of rows, as once, few, many or a class of expanded clone.

V gene: TRBV5-1; clone size: -; CDR3 length: 14; CDR3 protein: CASSLELAVETQYF
V gene: TRBV20-1; clone size: -; CDR3 length: 13; CDR3 protein: CSAPVEGNYGYTF
V gene: TRBV6-2/TRBV6-3; clone size: -; CDR3 length: 14; CDR3 protein: CASSYSIKDNEQFF
V gene: TRBV20-1; clone size: -; CDR3 length: 16; CDR3 protein: CSARDMGLAGKGTQYF
V gene: TRBV6-5; clone size: -; CDR3 length: 15; CDR3 protein: CASSYLGRLGGGYTF
V gene: TRBV12-3/TRBV12-4; clone size: -; CDR3 length: 19; CDR3 protein: CASSAPGTSGLLAYNEQFF
V gene: TRBV29-1; clone size: few; CDR3 length: 13; CDR3 protein: CSVDGPDRVSQYF
V gene: TRBV12-3/TRBV12-4; clone size: -; CDR3 length: 16; CDR3 protein: CASSPPRDRAYNEQFF
V gene: TRBV5-1; clone size: once; CDR3 length: 14; CDR3 protein: CASSFDSRGDEQFF
V gene: TRBV12-3/TRBV12-4; clone size: few; CDR3 length: 14; CDR3 protein: CASSLWDRADTQYF
V gene: TRBV4-1; clone size: -; CDR3 length: 14; CDR3 protein: CASSQSAGLYTQYF
V gene: TRBV5-1; clone size: -; CDR3 length: 16; CDR3 protein: CASSLSPDRGGNEQFF
V gene: TRBV4-2; clone size: few; CDR3 length: 15; CDR3 protein: CASSQDRDSDETQYF
V gene: TRBV27; clone size: -; CDR3 length: 14; CDR3 protein: CASREHPAKNIQYF